This TCR beta chain was observed in a study of T cell responses to AZD1222 COVID-19 vaccine. Findings of the study overall: White British donors predominated, females outnumbered males, and clonal diversity was possibly underestimated. Without day 14 samples, only post-peak T cell repertoires were studied.

Germline V gene lookup returns CDR1 MNHEY and CDR2 SVGAGI. Between the trimmed V and J ends, which lost 7 bases and 0 bases, there was a span of 15 bases. The CDR3 contains 15 residues. This clone ranks as medium-sized. The target antigen is unknown. The assay was immunoSEQ multiplex PCR, and TCRdb's table has in-frame clones only and misses some. The sample holds tens of thousands of clones, around 73% seen once. The starting material was peripheral blood, obtained on day 0 of AZD1222 vaccination. The receptor was isolated from an adult in good health. This rearrangement joins TRBV6-5 to TRBJ1-2; D remains unclear. Here the CDR3 reads CASTPRRWSNYGYTF. In DNA form, the CDR3 reads TGTGCCAGCACGCCACGGCGGTGGTCTAACTATGGCTACACCTTC.